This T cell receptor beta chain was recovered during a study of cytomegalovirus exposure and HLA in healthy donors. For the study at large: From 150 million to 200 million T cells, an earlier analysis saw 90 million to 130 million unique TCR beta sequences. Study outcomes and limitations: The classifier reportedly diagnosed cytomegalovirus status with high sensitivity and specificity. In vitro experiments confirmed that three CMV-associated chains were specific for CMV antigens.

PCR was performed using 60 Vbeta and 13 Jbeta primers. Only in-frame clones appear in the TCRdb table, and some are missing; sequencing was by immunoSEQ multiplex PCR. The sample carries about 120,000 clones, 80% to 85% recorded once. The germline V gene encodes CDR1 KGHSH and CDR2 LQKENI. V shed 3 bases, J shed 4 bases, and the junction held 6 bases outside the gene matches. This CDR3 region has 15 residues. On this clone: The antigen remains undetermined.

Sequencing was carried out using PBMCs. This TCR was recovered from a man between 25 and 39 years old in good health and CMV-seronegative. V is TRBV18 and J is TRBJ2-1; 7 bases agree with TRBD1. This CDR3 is CASSPGQRRYNEQFF. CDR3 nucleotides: TGTGCCAGCTCACCGGGACAGAGACGTTACAATGAGCAGTTCTTC.